Below are 31 T cell receptor beta chains sequenced from a single sample in a study of blood T cell repertoires in COVID-19. Method: immunoSEQ multiplex PCR; TCRdb's copy keeps in-frame clones and lacks some. In the table there are some 250,000 clones, approximately 87% of which are singletons. Sequenced: peripheral blood. The receptors were gathered from a woman aged 25 to 39 with COVID-19, enrolled during active disease.

This clone occurred once. This chain uses TRBV10-3 with TRBJ2-7; TRBD2 agrees at 12 bases. This CDR3 comprises 15 residues. V trimming: 4 bases; J trimming: 6 bases; junction bases outside the gene matches: 7. The germline gives CDR1 ENHRY, CDR2 SYGVKD. The CDR3 protein is CAISALAGGPLEQYF. CDR3 DNA: TGTGCCATCAGTGCGCTAGCGGGGGGGCCTCTCGAGCAGTACTTC.

The gene calls are TRBV6-1 and TRBJ2-7; TRBD2 might be the D (6 bases). This CDR3 is built from 16 residues. Germline assignment: CDR1 MNHNS and CDR2 SASEGT. V dropped 3 bases and J dropped 5 bases, with 20 bases sitting between them. The CDR3 is CASSDERGSGRNEQYF. CDR3 DNA sequence: TGTGCCAGCAGTGACGAACGGGGGAGCGGAAGGAACGAGCAGTACTTC.

The chain has TRBV5-1 and TRBJ1-2, with D possibly matching TRBD1 (6 bases). Germline V gives CDR1 SGHRS, CDR2 YFSETQ. Trimming pared 4 bases from V and 7 bases from J, leaving 11 bases between. The CDR3 has 12 amino acids. CDR3 in DNA: TGCGCCAGCAGCCCTGGGACAACTGGCTACACCTTC. It is translated as CASSPGTTGYTF.

The chain uses TRBV18 and TRBJ2-5; the D is unclear. The germline V and J ends were trimmed by 1 base and 7 bases, with 16 bases remaining between them. Germline values: CDR1 KGHSH, CDR2 LQKENI. This CDR3 is 15 amino acids long. The CDR3 here is CASSPRREVGVTQYF. Here the CDR3 DNA reads TGTGCCAGCTCACCACGAAGAGAGGTCGGTGTGACCCAGTACTTC.

The chain links TRBV12-5 to TRBJ2-1, with D hard to call. The CDR3 has 12 residues. V lost 3 bases and J lost 8, with 8 bases in between. The V gene's germline CDR1 is LGHNT and CDR2 FRNRAP. CDR3 nucleotides: TGTGCTAGTGGTTTTCTAGTCCATGAGCAGTTCTTC. Translating gives CASGFLVHEQFF.

This clone was detected only once. The chain has TRBV7-9 and TRBJ1-1; D may be TRBD1 (6 bases). The germline V gene has CDR1 SEHNR and CDR2 FQNEAQ (reference sequence). V shed 5 bases and J shed 11 bases, with 12 bases lying between them. The CDR3 runs 11 residues. The DNA for the CDR3 is TGTGCCAGCAGCCCGGGGGGGCCGGCTTTCTTT. Translating gives CASSPGGPAFF.

The chain uses TRBV9 and TRBJ2-3; TRBD2 matches at 11 bases. V trimming: 2 bases; J trimming: 4 bases; junction bases outside the gene matches: 6. Per germline, CDR1 SGDLS and CDR2 YYNGEE. This CDR3 is built from 16 residues. The CDR3 DNA reads TGTGCCAGCAGCGTTGAAATTAGCGGGGGGGCAGATACGCAGTATTTT. Encoded protein: CASSVEISGGADTQYF. Looking up the rest from reference TRBV9 and TRBJ2-3 gives the full variable domain: DSGVTQTPKHLITATGQRVTLRCSPRSGDLSVYWYQQSLDQGLQFLIQYYNGEERAKGNILERFSAQQFPDLHSELNLSSLELGDSALYFCASSVEISGGADTQYFGPGTRLTVL.

This clone was observed a single time. V usage is TRBV6-5 and J usage is TRBJ1-1, with 9 bases matching TRBD1. The junction had 14 bases not matched to a gene; V was cut back by 5 bases and J by 10 bases. This CDR3 region has 15 residues. Germline assignment: CDR1 MNHEY and CDR2 SVGAGI. The CDR3 DNA sequence: TGTGCCAGCAGTCCTGCTTCCGGGACAGGGAGTGGAGCTTTCTTT. Its translation: CASSPASGTGSGAFF.

This clone has only one observation. The genes are TRBV5-8 and TRBJ1-4; 7 bases map to TRBD1. The V segment lost 3 bases and the J segment 6 bases; nucleotides outside the gene matches: 5. The CDR3 is made up of 14 amino acids. CDR1 SGHTS and CDR2 YDEGEE come from the germline V gene. The CDR3 protein is CASSSGQMYEKLFF. DNA of the CDR3: TGTGCCAGCAGCTCGGGACAGATGTATGAAAAACTGTTTTTT.

The table lists this clone with a count of one. The chain uses TRBV5-1 and TRBJ1-1; D perhaps matches TRBD1 (5 bases). The ends were cut back, 0 bases at V and 1 base at J, with 10 bases in the middle. The CDR3 totals 15 residues. Germline-derived CDR1 and CDR2 are SGHRS and YFSETQ. CDR3 protein: CASSLVVTENTEAFF. Written as DNA, the CDR3 is TGCGCCAGCAGCTTGGTGGTGACAGAGAACACTGAAGCTTTCTTT.

This clone was detected only once. The chain's CDR3 is CASSLDYRGINEQFF. CDR3 in DNA: TGTGCCAGCAGCTTAGATTACAGGGGAATAAATGAGCAGTTCTTC. The chain links TRBV7-2 to TRBJ2-1; TRBD1 matches 7 bases. The trim removed 1 base at V and 7 bases at J, leaving 7 bases unmatched. Germline loops: CDR1 SGHTA, CDR2 FQGNSA. This CDR3 has 15 amino acids.

This chain links TRBV2 with TRBJ2-5, with D uncertain. Germline V gene lookup returns CDR1 SNHLY and CDR2 FYNNEI. The CDR3 is 13 amino acids. V was shortened by 7 bases and J by 5 bases, with 14 bases between the two germline ends. CDR3 nucleotides: TGTGCCAGCAACCCTGAGGATCAGGAGACCCAGTACTTC. This sequence encodes CASNPEDQETQYF.

This clone has a single count. The CDR3 nucleotides read TGTGCTAGTGGTTTAGCCCTCGGGACAGTCTACGAGCAGTACTTC. Amino acids: CASGLALGTVYEQYF. This rearrangement joins TRBV12-5 to TRBJ2-7, with 7 bases fitting TRBD1. Germline V CDR1 and CDR2: LGHNT, FRNRAP. Trimming removed 3 bases from V and 3 bases from J; junction bases left unmatched: 8. This CDR3 region has 15 residues.

The chain is built from TRBV4-1 and TRBJ2-7; weak D call: TRBD1 (7 bases). From germline, CDR1 is MGHRA and CDR2 YSYEKL. The CDR3 consists of 17 residues. Trimming removed 2 bases from V and 0 bases from J, with 17 bases in between. The CDR3 DNA reads TGCGCCAGCAGCCAACTCACTACAGGGGAGGACTCCTACGAGCAGTACTTC. The encoded protein is CASSQLTTGEDSYEQYF.

This chain joins TRBV6-5 and TRBJ1-2; D ambiguous. Germline V gives CDR1 MNHEY, CDR2 SVGAGI. Between the trimmed V and J ends, which lost 8 bases and 7 bases, there was a span of 14 bases. This CDR3 is built from 12 residues. CDR3: CASYQFDTGYTF. The CDR3 DNA follows: TGTGCCAGCTACCAGTTTGACACTGGCTACACCTTC.

This chain joins TRBV6-6 and TRBJ2-1, with D perhaps matching TRBD1 (6 bases). Trimming removed 2 bases at V and 2 bases at J, with 13 bases between. The CDR3 has 16 amino acids. Germline V lookup: CDR1 MNHNY, CDR2 SVGAGI (reference sequence). This chain's CDR3 is CASSYPPGATYNEQFF. For the CDR3, the DNA is TGTGCCAGCAGTTACCCCCCAGGGGCCACCTACAATGAGCAGTTCTTC.

The chain couples TRBV24-1 to TRBJ2-3; TRBD2 aligns across 14 bases. Trimming removed 4 bases from V and 4 bases from J; junction bases left unmatched: 3. Germline V CDR1 and CDR2: KGHDR, SFDVKD. This CDR3 comprises 16 residues. As DNA, the CDR3 is TGTGCCACCAGTGACCGACTAGCGGGGGGGGCAGATACGCAGTATTTT. Protein: CATSDRLAGGADTQYF.

V and J are TRBV4-1 and TRBJ2-1, with D possibly matching TRBD2 (5 bases). Between the trimmed V and J ends, which lost 5 bases and 7 bases, there was a span of 15 bases. The CDR3 length is 14 residues. Germline CDR1 MGHRA, CDR2 YSYEKL. The DNA of the CDR3 is TGCGCCAGCAGCTCTTTAACGGGGAGTAATGAGCAGTTCTTC. Translation gives CASSSLTGSNEQFF.

V usage is TRBV5-1 and J usage is TRBJ2-1; TRBD1 is a possible D gene (6 bases). CDR1 SGHRS and CDR2 YFSETQ come from the germline V gene. This CDR3 is 14 amino acids long. V shed 1 base and J shed 5 bases, with 10 bases lying between them. The CDR3 coding sequence is TGCGCCAGCAGCTTGTGGGACACAGACAATGAGCAGTTCTTC. Its protein product is CASSLWDTDNEQFF.

The V and J genes are TRBV4-2 and TRBJ1-1, with D possibly TRBD1 on 6 matching bases. With 7 bases removed from V and 3 bases from J, the gap between germline ends came to 12 bases. Germline CDR1 LGHNA, CDR2 YNFKEQ. The CDR3 covers 13 residues. DNA for the CDR3: TGTGCCAGCAAACTTCAGGGGTACACTGAAGCTTTCTTT. Amino acids: CASKLQGYTEAFF.

This clone was seen only a few times. V gene TRBV6-1 combines with J gene TRBJ1-3; D gene unclear. Trimming shortened V by 2 bases and J by 5 bases, and 4 bases separated the two germline ends. CDR1 and CDR2 from the germline V gene are MNHNS and SASEGT. This CDR3 region has 12 residues. This chain's CDR3 is CASSEYRNTIYF. The DNA of the CDR3 is TGTGCCAGCAGTGAATATCGAAACACCATATATTTT.

As concerns this clone: Additional DNA sequences in this sample encode the identical CDR3. V usage is TRBV27 and J usage is TRBJ1-3, with a possible D match to TRBD1 (6 bases). The germline CDR1 and CDR2 sequences are MNHEY and SMNVEV (reference sequence). The CDR3 is made up of 15 amino acids. Trimming removed 0 bases from V and 0 bases from J, with 6 bases in between. The CDR3 sequence: CASSLSGGSGNTIYF. CDR3 nucleotides: TGTGCCAGCAGTTTATCAGGGGGCTCTGGAAACACCATATATTTT.

V usage is TRBV6-7 and J usage is TRBJ1-2; 9 bases map to TRBD1. TRBV6-7 is recorded as an ORF, its role being uncertain. V shed 2 bases and J 0 bases; nucleotides not matched to a gene: 7. The CDR3 totals 17 residues. The CDR3 nucleotides are TGTGCCAGCAGTTACGGACATTGGGACAGGGCTAACTATGGCTACACCTTC. The encoded protein is CASSYGHWDRANYGYTF.

The chain is built from TRBV24-1 and TRBJ1-1; 8 bases map to TRBD1. V shed 6 bases, J shed 8 bases, and the junction held 13 bases outside the gene matches. The CDR3 has 15 amino acids. Looked up from germline, CDR1 is KGHDR and CDR2 is SFDVKD. The CDR3 nucleotides are TGTGCCACCAGTCCAGGGGGCGGAGGACTACCCGAAGCTTTCTTT. This codes for CATSPGGGGLPEAFF.

J is TRBJ2-2 and V is TRBV7-2; D unclear. Per the germline V gene, CDR1 is SGHTA and CDR2 is FQGNSA. V was shortened by 0 bases and J by 1 base, with 12 bases between the two germline ends. This CDR3 is 17 amino acids long. CDR3 protein: CASSLALIDWNTGELFF. CDR3 nucleotide sequence: TGTGCCAGCAGCTTAGCGCTCATCGACTGGAACACCGGGGAGCTGTTTTTT.

The V call is TRBV5-4, the J call TRBJ2-5; 8 nucleotides align to TRBD2. V lost 6 bases, J lost 5 bases, and 9 bases stayed unmatched. The CDR3 runs 14 residues. Germline values: CDR1 SGHNT, CDR2 YYREEE (reference sequence). The CDR3 loop reads CASKHGGAYETQYF. The CDR3 DNA sequence: TGTGCCAGCAAGCACGGGGGGGCATACGAGACCCAGTACTTC.

The chain combines TRBV5-1 with TRBJ1-2; weak D call: TRBD1 (5 bases). CDR3 length equals 16 residues. Germline lookup yields CDR1 SGHRS and CDR2 YFSETQ. Trimming left V 5 bases short and J 13 bases short, with 30 bases between. The chain's CDR3 is CASSGGPGTSIRRSTF. CDR3 nucleotides: TGCGCCAGCAGTGGAGGGCCCGGGACCTCCATCCGCCGGAGCACCTTC. Filled out from reference TRBV5-1 and TRBJ1-2, the complete variable domain reads KAGVTQTPRYLIKTRGQQVTLSCSPISGHRSVSWYQQTPGQGLQFLFEYFSETQRNKGNFPGRFSGRQFSNSRSEMNVSTLELGDSALYLCASSGGPGTSIRRSTFGSGTRLTVV.

This rearrangement joins TRBV19 to TRBJ2-7; 13 bases are a match to TRBD2. The CDR3 sequence is 16 residues long. V lost 3 bases and J lost 7; bases outside the gene matches: 9. Germline CDR1 and CDR2: LNHDA and SQIVND (reference sequence). The CDR3 sequence is CASSIRLAGGPIEQYF. CDR3 DNA: TGTGCCAGTAGTATCCGACTAGCGGGGGGTCCTATTGAGCAGTACTTC.

The chain combines TRBV12-3 or TRBV12-4 with TRBJ1-2; D gene uncertain. Trimming took off 9 bases at V and 4 bases at J, with 9 bases between the two ends. The CDR3 has 11 amino acids. CDR3 in amino acids: CASAGGYGYTF. CDR3 bases: TGTGCCAGTGCCGGTGGCTATGGCTACACCTTC.

The chain combines TRBV6-1 with TRBJ1-3; a possible D gene is TRBD1 (6 bases). The CDR3 length is 17 residues. Germline CDR1 reads MNHNS; CDR2 reads SASEGT. V shed 4 bases and J shed 3 bases, with 19 bases lying between them. The CDR3 nucleotides are TGTGCCAGCAGTGGACTGAAACAGGGCCGGTTTGGAAACACCATATATTTT. Amino acids: CASSGLKQGRFGNTIYF.

This chain connects TRBV7-2 to TRBJ1-2, with 7 bases identical to TRBD1. The germline gives CDR1 SGHTA, CDR2 FQGNSA. The CDR3 has 13 residues. With V trimmed by 1 base and J by 5 bases, 1 base remained unmatched. The CDR3 region is CASSLEGAYGYTF. DNA for the CDR3: TGTGCCAGCAGCTTAGAGGGGGCTTATGGCTACACCTTC.